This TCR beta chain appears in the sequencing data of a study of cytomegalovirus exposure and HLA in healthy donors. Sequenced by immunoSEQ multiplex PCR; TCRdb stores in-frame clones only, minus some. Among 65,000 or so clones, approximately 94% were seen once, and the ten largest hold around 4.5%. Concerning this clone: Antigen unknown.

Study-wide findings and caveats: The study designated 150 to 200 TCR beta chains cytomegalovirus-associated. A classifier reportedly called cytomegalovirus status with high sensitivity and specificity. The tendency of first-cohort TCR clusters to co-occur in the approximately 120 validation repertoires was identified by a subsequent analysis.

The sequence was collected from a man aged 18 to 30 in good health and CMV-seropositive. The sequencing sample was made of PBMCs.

CDR3 DNA sequence: TGTGCCAGCAGAATTAACGGTCAGCCCCAGCATTTT. Encoded protein: CASRINGQPQHF. The rearrangement uses TRBV7-2 and TRBJ1-5; D unclear. Germline V lookup: CDR1 SGHTA, CDR2 FQGNSA. The CDR3 consists of 12 residues. The ends were cut back, 6 bases at V and 6 bases at J, with 9 bases in the middle.